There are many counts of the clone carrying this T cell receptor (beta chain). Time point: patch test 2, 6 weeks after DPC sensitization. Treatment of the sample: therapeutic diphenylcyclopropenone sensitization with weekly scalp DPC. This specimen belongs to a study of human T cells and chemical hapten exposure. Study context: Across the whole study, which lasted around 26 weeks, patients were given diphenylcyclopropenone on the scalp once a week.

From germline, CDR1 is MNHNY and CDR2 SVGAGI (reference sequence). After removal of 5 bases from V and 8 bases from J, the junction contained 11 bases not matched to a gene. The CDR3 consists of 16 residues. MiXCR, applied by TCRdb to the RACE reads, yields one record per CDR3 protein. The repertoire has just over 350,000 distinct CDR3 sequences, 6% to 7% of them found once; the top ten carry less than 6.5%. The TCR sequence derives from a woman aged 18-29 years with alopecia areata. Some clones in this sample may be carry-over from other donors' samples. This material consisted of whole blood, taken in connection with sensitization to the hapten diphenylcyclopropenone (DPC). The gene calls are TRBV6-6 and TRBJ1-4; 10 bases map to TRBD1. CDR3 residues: CASSPGTGDRKEKLFF. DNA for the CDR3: TGTGCCAGCAGTCCCGGGACAGGGGATAGAAAGGAAAAACTGTTTTTT.